This T cell receptor (beta chain) came from a study of blood T cells in healthy people across ages. Study-level results: Diversity estimates from one million T cells were considered underestimates.

This clonotype was counted at least ten times. Its antigen is as yet unknown. Between the trimmed V and J ends, which lost 0 bases and 6 bases, there was a span of 6 bases. Germline lookup yields CDR1 MNHEY and CDR2 SVGEGT. CDR3 length: 12 residues. Alongside a J-beta primer mix, a sample-barcoded 5' primer served in a second PCR lasting 7 to 11 cycles. TCRdb passed the 5' RACE reads through MiXCR, listing each CDR3 protein once. The sample gives about 1.8 million distinct CDR3 sequences, less than 50% of which show up once; 2.1% is in the top ten. This TCR was recovered from a woman aged 40 to 50 in good health. The sample was blood. The rearrangement links TRBV6-2 or TRBV6-3 to TRBJ2-7; unclear D gene. The chain's CDR3 is CASSYSRGEQYF. The CDR3 region has the DNA TGTGCCAGCAGTTACTCGCGAGGCGAGCAGTACTTC.